This section outlines one T cell receptor (beta chain) sequence together with its context. The sample belongs to a study of shared clonotypes between healthy human individuals. The CDR3 is 15 amino acids. After removal of 7 bases from V and 0 bases from J, the junction contained 7 bases not matched to a gene. Germline loops: CDR1 SGHAT, CDR2 FQNNGV. Several immunoSEQ plates received, in even portions, the genomic DNA of each subset. Unsorted PBMC DNA underwent sequencing on ten immunoSEQ deep assay plates. Authors' data handling: ImmunoSEQ output held junction-only sequences without quality scores, so filtering differed. Sequenced by immunoSEQ multiplex PCR; TCRdb stores in-frame clones only, minus some. The DNA gave D and trimming, while V, J and clone size come from that table. The sample shows fewer than 600,000 clones, less than 85% of them seen only once.

The chain has TRBV11-2 and TRBJ1-1; 8 bases align to TRBD1. Material: PBMCs. The TCR sequence derives from a middle-aged woman in good health. Some clones in this sample may be carry-over from other donors' samples. The CDR3 protein is CASTKDRALNTEAFF. The CDR3, as DNA: TGTGCCAGCACCAAGGACAGGGCGTTGAACACTGAAGCTTTCTTT.